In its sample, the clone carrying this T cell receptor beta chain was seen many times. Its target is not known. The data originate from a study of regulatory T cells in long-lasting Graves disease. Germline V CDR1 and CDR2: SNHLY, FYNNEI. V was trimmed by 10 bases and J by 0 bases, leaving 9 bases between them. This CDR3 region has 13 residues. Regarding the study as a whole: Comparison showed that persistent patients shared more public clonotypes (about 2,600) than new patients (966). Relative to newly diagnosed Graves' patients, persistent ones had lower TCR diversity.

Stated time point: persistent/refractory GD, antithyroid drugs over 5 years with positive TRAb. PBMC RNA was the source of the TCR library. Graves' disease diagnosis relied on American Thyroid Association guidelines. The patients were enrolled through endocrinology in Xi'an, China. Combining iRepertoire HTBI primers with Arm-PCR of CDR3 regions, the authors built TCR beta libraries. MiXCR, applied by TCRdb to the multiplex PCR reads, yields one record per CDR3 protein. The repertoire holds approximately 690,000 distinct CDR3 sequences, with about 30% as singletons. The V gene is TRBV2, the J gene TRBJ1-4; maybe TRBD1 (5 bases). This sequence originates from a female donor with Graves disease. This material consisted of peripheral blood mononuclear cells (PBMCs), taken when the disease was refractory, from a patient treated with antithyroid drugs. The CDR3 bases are TGTGCCACCCGACAGTCAACTAATGAAAAACTGTTTTTT. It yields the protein CATRQSTNEKLFF.